This is a list of T cell receptor beta chains from one sample in a study of T-cell memory formation after mild COVID-19. TCRdb independently ran MiXCR on the 5' RACE reads; one entry per CDR3 protein. Here the sample spans fewer than 600,000 distinct CDR3 sequences, about a fifth being singletons. The sample comprised PBMCs or a T cell subset sorted from them (not recorded which). These receptors all come from an adult woman who had mild COVID-19 (a few samples of this study predate the infection). Cell type and time point are not known. Both conserved end residues are part of each CDR3. Fields, in order: J gene, D gene, V gene, clone size, CDR3 protein, CDR3 DNA. A D gene is named only where the DNA matches it firmly. Where a row states a size, it is once, few, many or the class of an expanded clone; other rows omit it.

j_gene: TRBJ2-7; d_gene: NA; v_gene: TRBV19; abundance: NA; CDR3aa: CASSPGSGTLSEQYF; CDR3nt: TGTGCCAGTAGTCCCGGGTCAGGTACTCTGAGCGAGCAGTACTTC
j_gene: TRBJ2-3; d_gene: NA; v_gene: TRBV4-3; abundance: NA; CDR3aa: CASSRDRTDTQYF; CDR3nt: TGCGCCAGCAGCCGGGACCGCACAGATACGCAGTATTTT
j_gene: TRBJ2-3; d_gene: TRBD2; v_gene: TRBV7-6; abundance: few; CDR3aa: CASSLAGRGDTQYF; CDR3nt: TGTGCCAGCAGCTTAGCGGGGAGGGGAGATACGCAGTATTTT
j_gene: TRBJ2-1; d_gene: TRBD2; v_gene: TRBV7-2; abundance: few; CDR3aa: CASSLATSGRGEQFF; CDR3nt: TGTGCCAGCAGCCTTGCTACTAGCGGGAGAGGTGAGCAGTTCTTC
j_gene: TRBJ2-7; d_gene: NA; v_gene: TRBV2; abundance: NA; CDR3aa: CASNSGLSSYEQYF; CDR3nt: TGTGCCAGCAATTCGGGCCTCAGCTCCTACGAGCAGTACTTC
j_gene: TRBJ1-5; d_gene: TRBD1; v_gene: TRBV7-2; abundance: NA; CDR3aa: CASSPRRGHQPQHF; CDR3nt: TGTGCCAGCAGCCCTCGCAGGGGGCATCAGCCCCAGCATTTT
j_gene: TRBJ2-1; d_gene: NA; v_gene: TRBV20-1; abundance: NA; CDR3aa: CSAAGSGIGEQFF; CDR3nt: TGCAGTGCGGCCGGGTCGGGGATTGGTGAGCAGTTCTTC
j_gene: TRBJ2-2; d_gene: NA; v_gene: TRBV29-1; abundance: few; CDR3aa: CSVVSWDTNTGELFF; CDR3nt: TGCAGCGTTGTTTCGTGGGACACGAACACCGGGGAGCTGTTTTTT
j_gene: TRBJ2-7; d_gene: NA; v_gene: TRBV7-9; abundance: NA; CDR3aa: CASSSDRYPYEQYF; CDR3nt: TGTGCCAGCAGCTCCGACAGATATCCCTACGAGCAGTACTTC
j_gene: TRBJ2-2; d_gene: TRBD1; v_gene: TRBV10-1; abundance: NA; CDR3aa: CASSEFIQGTVNTGELFF; CDR3nt: TGCGCCAGCAGTGAATTCATACAGGGGACAGTAAACACCGGGGAGCTGTTTTTT
j_gene: TRBJ2-7; d_gene: NA; v_gene: TRBV4-2; abundance: NA; CDR3aa: CASSPRPGTTAYEQYF; CDR3nt: TGTGCCAGCAGCCCACGTCCCGGGACAACCGCCTACGAGCAGTACTTC
j_gene: TRBJ1-1; d_gene: NA; v_gene: TRBV20-1; abundance: NA; CDR3aa: CSASEADTEAFF; CDR3nt: TGCAGTGCCAGCGAGGCCGACACTGAAGCTTTCTTT
j_gene: TRBJ2-1; d_gene: NA; v_gene: TRBV7-9; abundance: few; CDR3aa: CASSLEVGAWDEQFF; CDR3nt: TGTGCCAGCAGCTTAGAGGTGGGCGCCTGGGATGAGCAGTTCTTC
j_gene: TRBJ2-3; d_gene: NA; v_gene: TRBV5-1; abundance: few; CDR3aa: CASSFELQGGRDTQYF; CDR3nt: TGCGCCAGCAGCTTCGAACTTCAGGGGGGGAGGGATACGCAGTATTTT
j_gene: TRBJ2-7; d_gene: NA; v_gene: TRBV11-3; abundance: NA; CDR3aa: CASSLGINYEQYF; CDR3nt: TGTGCCAGCAGCTTGGGCATTAACTACGAGCAGTACTTC
j_gene: TRBJ1-1; d_gene: TRBD1; v_gene: TRBV27; abundance: NA; CDR3aa: CASSSPDRGMNTEAFF; CDR3nt: TGTGCCAGCAGTTCACCGGACAGGGGGATGAACACTGAAGCTTTCTTT
j_gene: TRBJ1-3; d_gene: TRBD1; v_gene: TRBV9; abundance: few; CDR3aa: CASSGTGTGGNTIYF; CDR3nt: TGTGCCAGCAGCGGAACCGGGACAGGGGGAAACACCATATATTTT
j_gene: TRBJ2-1; d_gene: TRBD2; v_gene: TRBV4-1; abundance: NA; CDR3aa: CASSLRAGDGLLNEQFF; CDR3nt: TGCGCCAGCAGCTTACGAGCGGGGGATGGTTTGTTGAATGAGCAGTTCTTC
j_gene: TRBJ1-2; d_gene: NA; v_gene: TRBV21-1; abundance: few; CDR3aa: CASSKVEGTNSHYGYTF; CDR3nt: TGTGCCAGCAGCAAAGTAGAGGGGACGAACTCCCACTATGGCTACACCTTC
j_gene: TRBJ2-5; d_gene: TRBD1; v_gene: TRBV4-3; abundance: few; CDR3aa: CASSQESGQGGETQYF; CDR3nt: TGCGCCAGCAGCCAAGAGTCTGGACAGGGTGGCGAGACCCAGTACTTC
j_gene: TRBJ1-2; d_gene: NA; v_gene: TRBV6-5; abundance: few; CDR3aa: CASSYGLGESNYGYTF; CDR3nt: TGTGCCAGCAGTTACGGGCTGGGGGAATCTAACTATGGCTACACCTTC
j_gene: TRBJ1-1; d_gene: TRBD1; v_gene: TRBV5-1; abundance: NA; CDR3aa: CASSLLILQGDTEAFF; CDR3nt: TGCGCCAGCAGCTTGCTAATCCTACAGGGGGACACTGAAGCTTTCTTT
j_gene: TRBJ2-1; d_gene: NA; v_gene: TRBV24-1; abundance: few; CDR3aa: CATSDFKGGNEQFF; CDR3nt: TGTGCCACCAGTGATTTTAAGGGTGGCAATGAGCAGTTCTTC
j_gene: TRBJ2-7; d_gene: NA; v_gene: TRBV2; abundance: NA; CDR3aa: CASSVSRGREQYF; CDR3nt: TGTGCCAGCAGTGTTTCTCGGGGGCGAGAGCAGTACTTC
j_gene: TRBJ2-5; d_gene: TRBD2; v_gene: TRBV7-9; abundance: NA; CDR3aa: CASSPTGTSGQETQYF; CDR3nt: TGTGCCAGCAGCCCTACCGGGACTAGCGGTCAAGAGACCCAGTACTTC
j_gene: TRBJ1-1; d_gene: NA; v_gene: TRBV4-1; abundance: NA; CDR3aa: CASSQDRQDGVNTEAFF; CDR3nt: TGCGCCAGCAGCCAAGATCGGCAGGACGGGGTGAACACTGAAGCTTTCTTT
j_gene: TRBJ2-7; d_gene: NA; v_gene: TRBV15; abundance: few; CDR3aa: CATSRDDRFTEQYF; CDR3nt: TGTGCCACCAGCAGAGATGACAGGTTCACCGAGCAGTACTTC
j_gene: TRBJ1-2; d_gene: NA; v_gene: TRBV4-2; abundance: few; CDR3aa: CASSHKPIPENYGYTF; CDR3nt: TGTGCCAGCAGCCATAAGCCCATTCCCGAAAACTATGGCTACACCTTC
j_gene: TRBJ2-5; d_gene: TRBD2; v_gene: TRBV20-1; abundance: few; CDR3aa: CSATKLAGGQETQYF; CDR3nt: TGCAGTGCAACTAAACTAGCGGGGGGACAAGAGACCCAGTACTTC
j_gene: TRBJ1-4; d_gene: TRBD1; v_gene: TRBV9; abundance: once; CDR3aa: CASSVGGQAGEKLFF; CDR3nt: TGTGCCAGCAGCGTAGGAGGACAGGCGGGAGAAAAACTGTTTTTT
j_gene: TRBJ1-2; d_gene: NA; v_gene: TRBV20-1; abundance: few; CDR3aa: CSAPGGGDYGYTF; CDR3nt: TGCAGTGCACCGGGGGGCGGGGACTATGGCTACACCTTC
j_gene: TRBJ1-1; d_gene: NA; v_gene: TRBV10-3; abundance: NA; CDR3aa: CAISVGTSNTEAFF; CDR3nt: TGTGCCATCAGTGTTGGGACATCGAACACTGAAGCTTTCTTT
j_gene: TRBJ2-5; d_gene: NA; v_gene: TRBV12-5; abundance: NA; CDR3aa: CASGSGQGLETQYF; CDR3nt: TGTGCTAGTGGTTCCGGGCAGGGTCTAGAGACCCAGTACTTC
j_gene: TRBJ2-7; d_gene: TRBD2; v_gene: TRBV12-3/TRBV12-4; abundance: NA; CDR3aa: CASSASGLATSYEQYF; CDR3nt: TGTGCCAGCAGCGCATCGGGACTAGCGACAAGTTACGAGCAGTACTTC
j_gene: TRBJ1-2; d_gene: NA; v_gene: TRBV29-1; abundance: NA; CDR3aa: CSGRDLYYGYTF; CDR3nt: TGCAGCGGCCGGGACCTGTACTATGGCTACACCTTC
j_gene: TRBJ2-2; d_gene: NA; v_gene: TRBV12-3/TRBV12-4; abundance: NA; CDR3aa: CASSLQGGHTGELFF; CDR3nt: TGTGCCAGCAGTTTACAGGGGGGGCACACCGGGGAGCTGTTTTTT
j_gene: TRBJ1-2; d_gene: NA; v_gene: TRBV6-9; abundance: NA; CDR3aa: CASSFGPTF; CDR3nt: TGTGCCAGCAGTTTTGGGCCCACCTTC
j_gene: TRBJ2-5; d_gene: NA; v_gene: TRBV6-1; abundance: NA; CDR3aa: CASSEPAETQYF; CDR3nt: TGTGCCAGCAGTGAACCGGCGGAGACCCAGTACTTC
j_gene: TRBJ1-5; d_gene: NA; v_gene: TRBV4-1; abundance: NA; CDR3aa: CASSSGTWSNQPQHF; CDR3nt: TGCGCCAGCAGCTCCGGGACCTGGTCGAATCAGCCCCAGCATTTT
j_gene: TRBJ2-5; d_gene: NA; v_gene: TRBV15; abundance: NA; CDR3aa: CATGERRGETQYF; CDR3nt: TGTGCCACCGGAGAGAGGAGGGGGGAGACCCAGTACTTC
j_gene: TRBJ2-2; d_gene: TRBD2; v_gene: TRBV24-1; abundance: NA; CDR3aa: CATSALLAERGTGELFF; CDR3nt: TGTGCCACCAGTGCCCTACTAGCGGAGAGGGGCACCGGGGAGCTGTTTTTT
j_gene: TRBJ2-5; d_gene: TRBD1; v_gene: TRBV20-1; abundance: NA; CDR3aa: CSSGQLQETQYF; CDR3nt: TGCAGTTCGGGACAGCTCCAAGAGACCCAGTACTTC
j_gene: TRBJ2-2; d_gene: NA; v_gene: TRBV7-2; abundance: few; CDR3aa: CASSLPSTAGELFF; CDR3nt: TGTGCCAGCAGCTTACCCTCGACGGCCGGGGAGCTGTTTTTT
j_gene: TRBJ1-1; d_gene: TRBD1; v_gene: TRBV18; abundance: few; CDR3aa: CASSPAGQGPRTEAFF; CDR3nt: TGTGCCAGCTCACCGGCAGGACAGGGGCCGAGGACTGAAGCTTTCTTT